The rows below give T cell receptor beta chains drawn from one sample of a study of blood T cell repertoires in COVID-19. TCRdb's table, derived via immunoSEQ multiplex PCR, lists solely in-frame clones and lacks some. The sample holds approximately 300,000 clones; about 82% are singletons and the top ten take about 1.6%. Specimen: peripheral blood. The source is a woman in her forties or fifties with acute or convalescent COVID-19. Each CDR3 is given with its conserved first and last residue. The order of the fields is V gene, J gene, D gene, clone size, CDR3 DNA, CDR3 protein. A D gene is named only where the DNA matches it firmly. Size tells how often a clone was seen (once, few, many) or the class of an expanded clone, and some rows leave it out.

V gene: TRBV5-6; J gene: TRBJ1-3; D gene: .; clone size: .; CDR3 DNA: TGTGCCAGCAGCCTCACAACAGGGTCGGCTGGAAACACCATATATTTT; CDR3 protein: CASSLTTGSAGNTIYF
V gene: TRBV30; J gene: TRBJ2-7; D gene: .; clone size: .; CDR3 DNA: TGTGCCTGGAGCCTTTCAGGGGCCCCCTACGAGCAGTACTTC; CDR3 protein: CAWSLSGAPYEQYF
V gene: TRBV27; J gene: TRBJ2-7; D gene: .; clone size: .; CDR3 DNA: TGTGCCAGCAGTACAGGGTGGGGTTACGAGCAGTACTTC; CDR3 protein: CASSTGWGYEQYF
V gene: TRBV9; J gene: TRBJ2-7; D gene: .; clone size: .; CDR3 DNA: TGTGCCAGCAGCCCTAATCTCCCCGAAACAGGGACCTCCTCCTACGAGCAGTACTTC; CDR3 protein: CASSPNLPETGTSSYEQYF
V gene: TRBV18; J gene: TRBJ2-7; D gene: TRBD1; clone size: .; CDR3 DNA: TGTGCCAGCTCACCGACAGGGTTATTCGAGCAGTACTTC; CDR3 protein: CASSPTGLFEQYF
V gene: TRBV6-6; J gene: TRBJ1-4; D gene: .; clone size: .; CDR3 DNA: TGTGCCAGCAGTTACGGCCGGGTTGAAAAACTGTTTTTT; CDR3 protein: CASSYGRVEKLFF
V gene: TRBV27; J gene: TRBJ1-5; D gene: .; clone size: .; CDR3 DNA: TGTGCCAGCAACGACCCCCCGGGGTATCAGCCCCAGCATTTT; CDR3 protein: CASNDPPGYQPQHF
V gene: TRBV6-5; J gene: TRBJ1-2; D gene: TRBD1; clone size: few; CDR3 DNA: TGTGCCAGCAGACGGGGACAGGGGGCCCTCTATGGCTACACCTTC; CDR3 protein: CASRRGQGALYGYTF
V gene: TRBV30; J gene: TRBJ2-3; D gene: TRBD1; clone size: once; CDR3 DNA: TGTGCCTGGAGTAACGGACAGGGGTCCTCAGATACGCAGTATTTT; CDR3 protein: CAWSNGQGSSDTQYF
V gene: TRBV23-1; J gene: TRBJ2-5; D gene: TRBD1; clone size: .; CDR3 DNA: TGCGCCAGCAGTCAAATGGGGACAGGGGGGAGGAGAGAGACCCAGTACTTC; CDR3 protein: CASSQMGTGGRRETQYF
V gene: TRBV7-3; J gene: TRBJ2-5; D gene: TRBD2; clone size: .; CDR3 DNA: TGTGCCAGCAGCTTAACCGGTAGCGGGAGGTTAACGGAGACCCAGTACTTC; CDR3 protein: CASSLTGSGRLTETQYF
V gene: TRBV10-3; J gene: TRBJ1-5; D gene: .; clone size: few; CDR3 DNA: TGTGCCATCAGTGAGTCGCAATACACAGGGATGGATCAGCCCCAGCATTTT; CDR3 protein: CAISESQYTGMDQPQHF
V gene: TRBV5-6; J gene: TRBJ2-7; D gene: TRBD2; clone size: .; CDR3 DNA: TGTGCCAGCAGCTTGGTGTGGCGGGAGAACGCCTACGAGCAGTACTTC; CDR3 protein: CASSLVWRENAYEQYF
V gene: TRBV9; J gene: TRBJ2-1; D gene: .; clone size: .; CDR3 DNA: TGTGCCAGCAGCGGCTACTCCTACAATGAGCAGTTCTTC; CDR3 protein: CASSGYSYNEQFF
V gene: TRBV7-2; J gene: TRBJ2-1; D gene: TRBD2; clone size: .; CDR3 DNA: TGTGCCAGCAGCTTATTGGGCGGGAGCCCCTACAATGAGCAGTTCTTC; CDR3 protein: CASSLLGGSPYNEQFF
V gene: TRBV6-2/TRBV6-3; J gene: TRBJ1-5; D gene: .; clone size: .; CDR3 DNA: TGTGCCAGCAGTTACTCTCGGGATGCGGGCAATCAGCCCCAGCATTTT; CDR3 protein: CASSYSRDAGNQPQHF
V gene: TRBV28; J gene: TRBJ2-5; D gene: TRBD1; clone size: .; CDR3 DNA: TGTGCCAGCAGTACAGGGGGCCTCGGGGAGACCCAGTACTTC; CDR3 protein: CASSTGGLGETQYF
V gene: TRBV15; J gene: TRBJ1-4; D gene: .; clone size: .; CDR3 DNA: TGTGCCACCAGTATCAGGGCTGGTGAAAAACTGTTTTTT; CDR3 protein: CATSIRAGEKLFF
V gene: TRBV6-2/TRBV6-3; J gene: TRBJ2-5; D gene: TRBD2; clone size: .; CDR3 DNA: TGTGCCAGCAGTTACCCAACAGGACTAGCGGGAGAAGAGACCCAGTACTTC; CDR3 protein: CASSYPTGLAGEETQYF
V gene: TRBV2; J gene: TRBJ2-1; D gene: TRBD1; clone size: .; CDR3 DNA: TGTGCCAGCAGGGGGGACAGCCCCAATGAGCAGTTCTTC; CDR3 protein: CASRGDSPNEQFF
V gene: TRBV15; J gene: TRBJ2-3; D gene: .; clone size: .; CDR3 DNA: TGTGCCACAAGCCTGGGACTGGGAACAGATACGCAGTATTTT; CDR3 protein: CATSLGLGTDTQYF
V gene: TRBV5-4; J gene: TRBJ2-3; D gene: TRBD2; clone size: .; CDR3 DNA: TGTGCCAGCAGCTTAGGGACTAGCGGCACAGATACGCAGTATTTT; CDR3 protein: CASSLGTSGTDTQYF
V gene: TRBV9; J gene: TRBJ2-5; D gene: TRBD1; clone size: .; CDR3 DNA: TGTGCCAGCAGCGTTTCGGGACAGGGTCATGTGGAGACCCAGTACTTC; CDR3 protein: CASSVSGQGHVETQYF
V gene: TRBV4-1; J gene: TRBJ2-5; D gene: TRBD1; clone size: .; CDR3 DNA: TGCGCCAGCAGCCAAACTCTATTCTGGACAGGGCCAGAGACCCAGTACTTC; CDR3 protein: CASSQTLFWTGPETQYF
V gene: TRBV28; J gene: TRBJ1-1; D gene: TRBD1; clone size: .; CDR3 DNA: TGTGCCAGCAGTTTTTCACTCGGACAGGGGGCCTATGAAGCTTTCTTT; CDR3 protein: CASSFSLGQGAYEAFF
V gene: TRBV9; J gene: TRBJ1-4; D gene: .; clone size: .; CDR3 DNA: TGTGCCAGCAGCGAGGGGGATACTAATGAAAAACTGTTTTTT; CDR3 protein: CASSEGDTNEKLFF
V gene: TRBV9; J gene: TRBJ2-7; D gene: TRBD1; clone size: .; CDR3 DNA: TGTGCCAGCAGCTCATCAATGGACAGGGTGTACGAGCAGTACTTC; CDR3 protein: CASSSSMDRVYEQYF
V gene: TRBV6-2/TRBV6-3; J gene: TRBJ1-5; D gene: .; clone size: .; CDR3 DNA: TGTGCCAGCAGTCGAGGAGGACAGTATAGCAATCAGCCCCAGCATTTT; CDR3 protein: CASSRGGQYSNQPQHF
V gene: TRBV28; J gene: TRBJ2-7; D gene: .; clone size: .; CDR3 DNA: TGTGCCAGCACCCAAAGCGGGCTTCCCTACGAGCAGTACTTC; CDR3 protein: CASTQSGLPYEQYF
V gene: TRBV10-3; J gene: TRBJ1-5; D gene: TRBD1; clone size: .; CDR3 DNA: TGTGCCATCCAGGGGGTTGGGCAGCCCCAGCATTTT; CDR3 protein: CAIQGVGQPQHF
V gene: TRBV27; J gene: TRBJ2-1; D gene: .; clone size: few; CDR3 DNA: TGTGCCAGCGCCGACAGCCATTCCTACAATGAGCAGTTCTTC; CDR3 protein: CASADSHSYNEQFF
V gene: TRBV6-5; J gene: TRBJ2-5; D gene: .; clone size: .; CDR3 DNA: TGTGCCGGCAGTATCGGCAGGGGCTACCAAGAGACCCAGTACTTC; CDR3 protein: CAGSIGRGYQETQYF
V gene: TRBV11-2; J gene: TRBJ2-1; D gene: TRBD2; clone size: .; CDR3 DNA: TGTGCCAGCAGGTATCCGGGACTAGCGGGAGTAAATGAGCAGTTCTTC; CDR3 protein: CASRYPGLAGVNEQFF
V gene: TRBV5-8; J gene: TRBJ2-3; D gene: .; clone size: .; CDR3 DNA: TGTGCCAGCAGCGGAAGACTACGGAGCACAGATACGCAGTATTTT; CDR3 protein: CASSGRLRSTDTQYF
V gene: TRBV2; J gene: TRBJ2-2; D gene: .; clone size: .; CDR3 DNA: TGTGCCAGCAGTGAAGACCCTTTGCAGGGACTCGGGAACACCGGGGAGCTGTTTTTT; CDR3 protein: CASSEDPLQGLGNTGELFF
V gene: TRBV7-3; J gene: TRBJ1-5; D gene: .; clone size: .; CDR3 DNA: TGTGCCAGCAGCCGTATAGGACACTATCAGCCCCAGCATTTT; CDR3 protein: CASSRIGHYQPQHF
V gene: TRBV2; J gene: TRBJ2-3; D gene: .; clone size: .; CDR3 DNA: TGTGCCAGCAGTGTTGCGGGGCCGGGGTCGGATACGCAGTATTTT; CDR3 protein: CASSVAGPGSDTQYF
V gene: TRBV5-1; J gene: TRBJ1-1; D gene: TRBD1; clone size: .; CDR3 DNA: TGCGCCAGCAGCTTACAGGGGCAGAACACTGAAGCTTTCTTT; CDR3 protein: CASSLQGQNTEAFF
V gene: TRBV24-1; J gene: TRBJ1-2; D gene: TRBD1; clone size: few; CDR3 DNA: TGTGCCACCAGTGATTTGACAGGGGCCTATGGCTACACCTTC; CDR3 protein: CATSDLTGAYGYTF
V gene: TRBV28; J gene: TRBJ2-7; D gene: TRBD2; clone size: once; CDR3 DNA: TGTGCCAGTAGGATAAGCGGGAGGATATACGAGCAGTACTTC; CDR3 protein: CASRISGRIYEQYF
V gene: TRBV9; J gene: TRBJ2-2; D gene: TRBD1; clone size: .; CDR3 DNA: TGTGCCAGCAGCCGACAGGGGACAAACACCGGGGAGCTGTTTTTT; CDR3 protein: CASSRQGTNTGELFF
V gene: TRBV28; J gene: TRBJ2-7; D gene: .; clone size: .; CDR3 DNA: TGTGCCAGCAGTCGGGTTGCCTACGAGCAGTACTTC; CDR3 protein: CASSRVAYEQYF
V gene: TRBV7-2; J gene: TRBJ1-4; D gene: TRBD1; clone size: .; CDR3 DNA: TGTGCCAGCAGCTTAGGGGGGACAGGGCCCGTGGCTAATGAAAAACTGTTTTTT; CDR3 protein: CASSLGGTGPVANEKLFF
V gene: TRBV7-8; J gene: TRBJ2-7; D gene: TRBD1; clone size: .; CDR3 DNA: TGTGCCAGCAGCTTAATGGCAGGGGGATTAGACTACGAGCAGTACTTC; CDR3 protein: CASSLMAGGLDYEQYF
V gene: TRBV7-3; J gene: TRBJ2-1; D gene: .; clone size: .; CDR3 DNA: TGTGCCAGCAGCTTAACACAGGGTGAACAGTTCTTC; CDR3 protein: CASSLTQGEQFF
V gene: TRBV28; J gene: TRBJ1-6; D gene: .; clone size: .; CDR3 DNA: TGTGCCAGCAGCCGCGTGAATGCCTCGCCCCTCCACTTT; CDR3 protein: CASSRVNASPLHF
V gene: TRBV18; J gene: TRBJ1-6; D gene: TRBD1; clone size: .; CDR3 DNA: TGTGCCAGCTCCCCTTGGGACAGGGGAGTAACGAATTCACCCCTCCACTTT; CDR3 protein: CASSPWDRGVTNSPLHF
V gene: TRBV19; J gene: TRBJ1-5; D gene: TRBD1; clone size: .; CDR3 DNA: TGTGCCAGTAGTTTCGACAGGGGGCGCGGCAATCAGCCCCAGCATTTT; CDR3 protein: CASSFDRGRGNQPQHF
V gene: TRBV18; J gene: TRBJ2-7; D gene: TRBD1; clone size: .; CDR3 DNA: TGTGCCAGCTCACCGGGGGACAGGGACTACGAGCAGTACTTC; CDR3 protein: CASSPGDRDYEQYF
V gene: TRBV5-1; J gene: TRBJ2-5; D gene: TRBD2; clone size: .; CDR3 DNA: TGCGCCAGCAGCTGGACTAGCGGGAGGGCCGGGGAGACCCAGTACTTC; CDR3 protein: CASSWTSGRAGETQYF
V gene: TRBV28; J gene: TRBJ2-1; D gene: .; clone size: .; CDR3 DNA: TGTGCCAGCAGTTGGTCTTTTGCGGTTAGCTCCTACAATGAGCAGTTCTTC; CDR3 protein: CASSWSFAVSSYNEQFF